The 2 T cell receptor beta chains in this list originate from one sample, sequenced in a study of shared clonotypes between healthy human individuals. CD45RO negativity and positive selection for CCR7 defined naive CD8 cells, a population that excluded terminally differentiated effector memory CD45RA+ cells. Some clones are missing from TCRdb's copy, which holds only in-frame ones; the method was immunoSEQ multiplex PCR. This repertoire shows fewer than 700,000 clones, around 95% found once; its top ten account for around 0.11%. Material for sequencing was naive CD8+ T cells sorted from blood. The receptors shown here come from a woman between 25 and 40 years old in good health.

The chain uses TRBV9 and TRBJ2-5, with 10 bases aligning to TRBD2. The DNA end is more similar to TRBJ2-7, so the J call may be wrong. CDR1 and CDR2 (germline): SGDLS, YYNGEE. The CDR3 has 15 amino acids. The CDR3 region is CASSGQREGRYEQYF. The CDR3 DNA reads as TGTGCCAGCAGCGGGCAGCGGGAGGGCCGGTACGAGCAGTACTTC.

The rearrangement joins TRBV6-5 to TRBJ2-6; D uncertain. V was cut by 9 bases and J by 2 bases, with 11 bases left in between. Germline V gives CDR1 MNHEY, CDR2 SVGAGI. The CDR3 consists of 14 residues. CDR3 in amino acids: CARWVGPGANVLTF. In nucleotides, the CDR3 is TGTGCCAGATGGGTCGGCCCTGGGGCCAACGTCCTGACTTTC.